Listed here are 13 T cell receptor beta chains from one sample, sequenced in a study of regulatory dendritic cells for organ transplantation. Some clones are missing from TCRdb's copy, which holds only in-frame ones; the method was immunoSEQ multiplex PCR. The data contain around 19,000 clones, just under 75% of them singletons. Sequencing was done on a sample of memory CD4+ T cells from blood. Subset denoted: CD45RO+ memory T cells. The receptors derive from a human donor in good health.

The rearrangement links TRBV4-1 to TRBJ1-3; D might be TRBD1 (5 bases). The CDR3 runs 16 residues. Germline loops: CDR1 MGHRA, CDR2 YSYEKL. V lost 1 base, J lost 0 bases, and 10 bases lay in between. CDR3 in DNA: TGCGCCAGCAGCCAAGTATCAGGGAACTCTGGAAACACCATATATTTT. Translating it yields CASSQVSGNSGNTIYF.

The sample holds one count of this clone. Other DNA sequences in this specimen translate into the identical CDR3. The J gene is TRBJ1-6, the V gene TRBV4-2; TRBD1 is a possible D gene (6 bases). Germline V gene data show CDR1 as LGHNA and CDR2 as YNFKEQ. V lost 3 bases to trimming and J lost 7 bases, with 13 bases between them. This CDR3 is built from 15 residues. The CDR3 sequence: CASSQDPRGNSPLHF. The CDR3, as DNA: TGTGCCAGCAGCCAGGATCCCAGGGGAAATTCACCCCTCCACTTT.

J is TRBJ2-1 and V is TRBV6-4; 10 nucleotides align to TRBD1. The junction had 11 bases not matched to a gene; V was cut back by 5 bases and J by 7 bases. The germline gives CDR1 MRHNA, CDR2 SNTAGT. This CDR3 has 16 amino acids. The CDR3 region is CASSRTGGEGLNEQFF. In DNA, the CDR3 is TGTGCCAGCAGTCGGACAGGGGGGGAAGGCCTTAATGAGCAGTTCTTC.

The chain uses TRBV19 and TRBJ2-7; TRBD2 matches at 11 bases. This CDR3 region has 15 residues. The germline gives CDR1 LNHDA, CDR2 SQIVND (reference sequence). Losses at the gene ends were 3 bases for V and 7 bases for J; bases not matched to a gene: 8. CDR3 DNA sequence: TGTGCCAGTAGTATGGGGACTAGCGGCCCTGGAGAGCAGTACTTC. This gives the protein CASSMGTSGPGEQYF.

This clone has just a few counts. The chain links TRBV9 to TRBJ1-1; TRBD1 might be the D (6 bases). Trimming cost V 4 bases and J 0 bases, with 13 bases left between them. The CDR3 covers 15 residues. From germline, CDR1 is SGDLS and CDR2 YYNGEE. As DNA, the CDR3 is TGTGCCAGCAGCATGAGTTACAGGGTGAACACTGAAGCTTTCTTT. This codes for CASSMSYRVNTEAFF.

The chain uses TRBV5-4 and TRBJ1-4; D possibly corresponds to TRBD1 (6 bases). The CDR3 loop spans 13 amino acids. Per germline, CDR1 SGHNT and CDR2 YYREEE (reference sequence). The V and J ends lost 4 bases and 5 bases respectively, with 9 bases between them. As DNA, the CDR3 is TGTGCCAGCAGCCGTGGACAGAATGAAAAACTGTTTTTT. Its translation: CASSRGQNEKLFF.

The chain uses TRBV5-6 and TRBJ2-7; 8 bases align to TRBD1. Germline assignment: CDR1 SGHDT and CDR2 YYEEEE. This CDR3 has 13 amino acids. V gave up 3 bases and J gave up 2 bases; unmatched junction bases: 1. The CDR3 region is CASSWDRTYEQYF. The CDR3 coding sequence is TGTGCCAGCAGCTGGGACAGGACCTACGAGCAGTACTTC.

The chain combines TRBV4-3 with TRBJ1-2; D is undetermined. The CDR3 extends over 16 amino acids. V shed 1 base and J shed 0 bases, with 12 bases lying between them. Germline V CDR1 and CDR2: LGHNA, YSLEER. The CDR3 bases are TGCGCCAGCAGCCAAGTTGGAGGCGATACTAACTATGGCTACACCTTC. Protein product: CASSQVGGDTNYGYTF.

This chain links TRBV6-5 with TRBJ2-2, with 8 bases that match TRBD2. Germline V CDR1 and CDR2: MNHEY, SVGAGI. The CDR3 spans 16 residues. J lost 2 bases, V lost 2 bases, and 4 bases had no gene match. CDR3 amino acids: CASSYTAGANTGELFF. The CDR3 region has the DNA TGTGCCAGCAGTTACACAGCGGGGGCCAACACCGGGGAGCTGTTTTTT.

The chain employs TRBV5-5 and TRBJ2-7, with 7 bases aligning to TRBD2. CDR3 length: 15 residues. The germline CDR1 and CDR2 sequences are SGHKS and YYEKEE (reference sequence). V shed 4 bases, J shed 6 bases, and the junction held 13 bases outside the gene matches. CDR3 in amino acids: CASSPRWGGESEQYF. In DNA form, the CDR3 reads TGTGCCAGCAGCCCCCGGTGGGGGGGTGAGAGCGAGCAGTACTTC. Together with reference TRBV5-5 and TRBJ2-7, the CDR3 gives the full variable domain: DAGVTQSPTHLIKTRGQQVTLRCSPISGHKSVSWYQQVLGQGPQFIFQYYEKEERGRGNFPDRFSARQFPNYSSELNVNALLLGDSALYLCASSPRWGGESEQYFGPGTRLTVT.

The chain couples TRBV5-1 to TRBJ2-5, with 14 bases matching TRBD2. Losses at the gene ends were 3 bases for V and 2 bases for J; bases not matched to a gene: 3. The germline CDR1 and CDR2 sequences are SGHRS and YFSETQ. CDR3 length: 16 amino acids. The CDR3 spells CASSSGLAGVQETQYF. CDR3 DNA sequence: TGCGCCAGCAGCTCGGGACTAGCGGGGGTTCAAGAGACCCAGTACTTC.

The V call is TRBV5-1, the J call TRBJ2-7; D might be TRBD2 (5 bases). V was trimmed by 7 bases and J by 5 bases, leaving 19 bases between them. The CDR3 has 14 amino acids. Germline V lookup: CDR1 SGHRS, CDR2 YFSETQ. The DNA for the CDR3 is TGCGCCAGCGGCGCGAGGTCGGGGTTCCACGAGCAGTACTTC. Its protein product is CASGARSGFHEQYF. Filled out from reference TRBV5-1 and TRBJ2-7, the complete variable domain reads KAGVTQTPRYLIKTRGQQVTLSCSPISGHRSVSWYQQTPGQGLQFLFEYFSETQRNKGNFPGRFSGRQFSNSRSEMNVSTLELGDSALYLCASGARSGFHEQYFGPGTRLTVT.

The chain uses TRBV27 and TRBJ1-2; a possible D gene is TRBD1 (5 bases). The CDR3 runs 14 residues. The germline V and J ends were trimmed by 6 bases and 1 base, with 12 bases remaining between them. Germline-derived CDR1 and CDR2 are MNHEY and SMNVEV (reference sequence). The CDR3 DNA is TGTGCCAGCAGGCCCTGGCAGGGTAACTATGGCTACACCTTC. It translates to CASRPWQGNYGYTF.